This T cell receptor beta chain was profiled in a study of blood T cell repertoires in COVID-19. Background on the study: Acute and convalescent COVID-19 samples came from the United States, Italy and Spain. PBMCs, B-cell-depleted T cells, or T cells were the source of the cDNA or gDNA that made up the material.

Germline assignment: CDR1 LNHDA and CDR2 SQIVND (reference sequence). The CDR3 contains 14 residues. V shed 8 bases and J 0 bases; nucleotides not matched to a gene: 1. Original handling: Using reference gene primer amplification, nucleated cell counts were estimated. Profiled with immunoSEQ multiplex PCR; TCRdb holds only in-frame clones, not every one. The V and J calls and clone size were taken over from that table, and D and trimming were inferred from the DNA. This sample has around 110,000 clones, with 90% found just once. This clone was counted a single time. This TCR came from a human donor with active COVID-19. The donor label of this sample is uncertain. The V gene is TRBV19, the J gene TRBJ1-6; 7 bases fit TRBD1. Sample: peripheral blood. CDR3 sequence: CASGQASYNSPLHF. CDR3 bases: TGTGCCAGTGGACAGGCCTCCTATAATTCACCCCTCCACTTT.